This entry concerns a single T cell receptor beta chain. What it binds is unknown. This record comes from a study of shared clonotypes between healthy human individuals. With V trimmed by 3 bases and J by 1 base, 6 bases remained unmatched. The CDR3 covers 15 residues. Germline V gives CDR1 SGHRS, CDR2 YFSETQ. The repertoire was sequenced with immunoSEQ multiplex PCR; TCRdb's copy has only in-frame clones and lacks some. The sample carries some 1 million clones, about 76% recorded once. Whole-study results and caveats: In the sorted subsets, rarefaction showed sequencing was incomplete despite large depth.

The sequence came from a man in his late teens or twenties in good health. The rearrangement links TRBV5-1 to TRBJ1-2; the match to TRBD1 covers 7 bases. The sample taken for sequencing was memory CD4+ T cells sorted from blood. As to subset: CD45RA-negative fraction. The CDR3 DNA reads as TGCGCCAGCAGCTCGGGACAGCCGGATAACTATGGCTACACCTTC. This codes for CASSSGQPDNYGYTF.